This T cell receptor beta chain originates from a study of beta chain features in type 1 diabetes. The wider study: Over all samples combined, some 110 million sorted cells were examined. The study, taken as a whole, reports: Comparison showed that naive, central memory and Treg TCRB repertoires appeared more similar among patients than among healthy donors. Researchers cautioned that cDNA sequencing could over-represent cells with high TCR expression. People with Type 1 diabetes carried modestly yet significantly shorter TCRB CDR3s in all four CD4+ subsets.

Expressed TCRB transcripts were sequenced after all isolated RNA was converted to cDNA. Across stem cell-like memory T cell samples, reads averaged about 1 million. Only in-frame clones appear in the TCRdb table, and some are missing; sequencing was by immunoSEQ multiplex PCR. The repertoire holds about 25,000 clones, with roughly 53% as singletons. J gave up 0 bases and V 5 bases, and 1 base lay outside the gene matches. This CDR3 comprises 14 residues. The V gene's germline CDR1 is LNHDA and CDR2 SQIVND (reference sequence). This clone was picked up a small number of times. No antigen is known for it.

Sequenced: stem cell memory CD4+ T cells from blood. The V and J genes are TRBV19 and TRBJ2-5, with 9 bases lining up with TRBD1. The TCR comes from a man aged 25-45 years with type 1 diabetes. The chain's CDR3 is CASSDRGYQETQYF. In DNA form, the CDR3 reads TGTGCCAGTAGTGACAGGGGGTACCAAGAGACCCAGTACTTC.